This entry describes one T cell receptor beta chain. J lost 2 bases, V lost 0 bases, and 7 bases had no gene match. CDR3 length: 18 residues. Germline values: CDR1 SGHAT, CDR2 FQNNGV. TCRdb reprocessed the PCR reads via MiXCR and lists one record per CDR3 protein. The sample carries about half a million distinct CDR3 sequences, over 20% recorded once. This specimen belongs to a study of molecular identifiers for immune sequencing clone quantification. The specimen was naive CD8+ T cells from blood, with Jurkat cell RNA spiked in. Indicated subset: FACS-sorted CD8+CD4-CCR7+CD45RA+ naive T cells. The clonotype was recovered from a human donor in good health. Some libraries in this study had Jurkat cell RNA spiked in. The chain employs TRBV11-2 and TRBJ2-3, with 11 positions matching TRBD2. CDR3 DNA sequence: TGTGCCAGCAGCTTAGAGAGGGAACTAGCGGGAGCCACAGATACGCAGTATTTT. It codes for CASSLERELAGATDTQYF.